This entry describes one T cell receptor (beta chain). Its antigen is still unknown. Germline V CDR1 and CDR2: SGHTA, FQGNSA. The CDR3 covers 15 residues. V lost 1 base, J lost 6 bases, and 13 bases lay in between. The study team obtained lesional scalp punch biopsies and peripheral blood from alopecia areata patients. This sample was taken from a study of CD8+ T cells in alopecia areata. General study results and limits: Elevated clonality characterized lesional scalp relative to normal scalp, particularly in alopecia totalis/universalis.

The authors extracted RNA and reverse transcribed it into cDNA as the sequencing template. Measured with immunoSEQ multiplex PCR; TCRdb has only the in-frame clones, and not every one. The table includes about 180,000 clones, just under 60% detected once. The receptor was derived from a human donor with alopecia areata. Here the sequenced sample was CD4+ T cells sorted from blood, taken at week 0. The gene calls are TRBV7-2 and TRBJ1-5, with no clear D. The CDR3 DNA is TGTGCCAGCAGCTTAGACCCGGTGGGAGGTCAGCCCCAGCATTTT. Its protein is CASSLDPVGGQPQHF.